The sequence of this T cell receptor (beta chain) was determined in a study of T cells in localized non-small cell lung cancer. The CDR3 length is 17 residues. The junction had 9 bases not matched to a gene; V was cut back by 2 bases and J by 4 bases. Germline values: CDR1 SGHVS, CDR2 FNYEAQ. The study's findings and limits: Adjacent lung held a median roughly 56 of the top 100 tumor clones.

With respect to this clone: What it recognizes is unknown.

Assay: immunoSEQ multiplex PCR; the TCRdb copy retains only in-frame clones and omits some. Of some 34,000 clones listed, 80% are singletons. Material: peripheral blood, obtained before any cancer treatment. The TCR was taken from an older male donor with stage III squamous cell lung carcinoma. The chain employs TRBV7-6 and TRBJ2-5; the match to TRBD1 covers 11 bases. CDR3: CASSLSGQGARGETQYF. CDR3 nucleotides: TGTGCCAGCAGCTTATCAGGACAGGGGGCGAGGGGAGAGACCCAGTACTTC.